This T cell receptor beta chain is from a study of T cell repertoires in cytomegalovirus infection. Findings of the study overall: Clonotypes of TCR beta that were HLA-C-restricted and CMV-specific dominated the ex vivo response.

This clonotype was picked up many times. What it binds is not known. TCRdb ran MiXCR on the reads and lists one entry per CDR3 protein. Altogether about 700,000 distinct CDR3 sequences are present, roughly 33% being singletons, with the ten largest covering about 20%. The CDR3 spans 17 residues. Germline V gives CDR1 MDHEN, CDR2 SYDVKM. Trimming cost V 4 bases and J 2 bases; bases outside gene matches: 13. The clonotype was recovered from a human donor in good health (CMV status not recorded). Some clones in this sample may be carry-over from other donors' samples. The specimen comprised cultured PBMCs, sampled from culture after CMV antigen stimulation. The chain uses TRBV28 and TRBJ2-5; 7 nucleotides match TRBD2. CDR3 in DNA: TGTGCCAGCAGTTCCCGTGAAGGGGCGGGGGATCAAGAGACCCAGTACTTC. Translating it yields CASSSREGAGDQETQYF.